A selection of T cell receptor beta chains follows, all from one sample in a study of technical replicates of blood from several donors. Repertoires were generated with immunoSEQ multiplex PCR, while TCRdb's copy carries only in-frame clones and drops some. The sample contains under 95,000 clones, approximately 95% of which appear only once. Sequenced sample: T cells isolated from PBMCs. These receptors came from a human donor in good health. The CDR3 runs from the conserved cysteine through the conserved F or W. The D gene is left open where the match is weak. Clone size is stated in some rows and not others, as once, few, many or a class when expanded.

clone_size	v_call	d_call	j_call	cdr3_nt	cdr3_aa
NA	TRBV13	NA	TRBJ2-6	TGTGCCAGCAGCTCCGGTAACCTGCGGGCCAACGTCCTGACTTTC	CASSSGNLRANVLTF
NA	TRBV19	NA	TRBJ2-7	TGTGCCAGTAGCGGTAGAGGGAGGTCCTTTCGGGAGCAGTACTTC	CASSGRGRSFREQYF
NA	TRBV27	TRBD1	TRBJ1-2	TGTGCCAGCAGTTCTCTGACAGGGGGCGCCTCAAACTATGGCTACACCTTC	CASSSLTGGASNYGYTF
once	TRBV5-5	NA	TRBJ2-7	TGTGCCAGCAGCCTCCAGGGGTTAAGCTCCTACGAGCAGTACTTC	CASSLQGLSSYEQYF
few	TRBV7-8	NA	TRBJ1-5	TGTGCCAGCAGCCATGTTCGAGGGAAGAATCAGCCCCAGCATTTT	CASSHVRGKNQPQHF
NA	TRBV6-5	TRBD1	TRBJ2-7	TGTGCCAGCAGTCCCGCGGGACAGGGGGAATACGAGCAGTACTTC	CASSPAGQGEYEQYF
NA	TRBV7-9	NA	TRBJ1-2	TGTGCCAGCAGCCGAGAGCCCTATGGCTACACCTTC	CASSREPYGYTF
once	TRBV7-3	TRBD2	TRBJ2-3	TGTGCCAGCAGCTTATATGGGACTAGCGGCACAGATACGCAGTATTTT	CASSLYGTSGTDTQYF
NA	TRBV6-5	NA	TRBJ2-5	TGTGCCAGCTCTGAGGGAGAGACCCAGTACTTC	CASSEGETQYF
once	TRBV27	NA	TRBJ2-2	TGTGCCAGCAGCAGTTCCCGATCATACACCGGGGAGCTGTTTTTT	CASSSSRSYTGELFF
NA	TRBV4-2	NA	TRBJ1-1	TGTGCCAGCAGTGATCTCAGGGCTGGGAACACTGAAGCTTTCTTT	CASSDLRAGNTEAFF
NA	TRBV6-5	NA	TRBJ1-6	TGTGCCAGCAGGGCCGATTATTCACCCCTCCACTTT	CASRADYSPLHF
once	TRBV28	TRBD2	TRBJ2-2	TGTGCCAGCAGTTTAGGCGGGAGGGCCGGTTACGGGGAGCTGTTTTTT	CASSLGGRAGYGELFF
NA	TRBV6-5	TRBD2	TRBJ2-2	TGTGCCAGCAGTGGGAGCGGGGCGAACACCGGGGAGCTGTTTTTT	CASSGSGANTGELFF
once	TRBV7-6	NA	TRBJ2-3	TGTGCCAGCAGCCTACTTACTGCGCAGGTACCCACAGATACGCAGTATTTT	CASSLLTAQVPTDTQYF
NA	TRBV5-1	TRBD2	TRBJ2-3	TGCGCCAGCAGCTTGGCCCTGACTAGCGGGGAGGGGGATACGCAGTATTTT	CASSLALTSGEGDTQYF
NA	TRBV4-1	TRBD2	TRBJ2-2	TGCGCCAGCAGGCGGGGGGGCCAAAACACCGGGGAGCTGTTTTTT	CASRRGGQNTGELFF
NA	TRBV6-1	NA	TRBJ2-1	TGTGCCAGCAGTGAAGCACAGGGTTCAAGGTACAATGAGCAGTTCTTC	CASSEAQGSRYNEQFF
NA	TRBV5-4	TRBD1	TRBJ2-7	TGTGCCAGCAGCCCGAGTAGTGGGACAGGGTCCTACGAGCAGTACTTC	CASSPSSGTGSYEQYF
NA	TRBV5-1	TRBD1	TRBJ1-4	TGCGCCAGCAGCCTGCGACAGGGACAGGAAAAACTGTTTTTT	CASSLRQGQEKLFF
once	TRBV6-1	NA	TRBJ2-5	TGTGCCAGCAGTCTACTAGCCCGAGAGACCCAGTACTTC	CASSLLARETQYF
NA	TRBV9	TRBD2	TRBJ2-2	TGTGCCAGCAGCGCCTCTAGCGGGGGCGCCGGGGAGCTGTTTTTT	CASSASSGGAGELFF
NA	TRBV19	TRBD2	TRBJ2-1	TGTGCCAGTAGTGGGACTACAAATGAGCAGTTCTTC	CASSGTTNEQFF
NA	TRBV27	NA	TRBJ2-3	TGTGCCAGCAGTTCTATCCCCTTACGCACAGATACGCAGTATTTT	CASSSIPLRTDTQYF
NA	TRBV18	NA	TRBJ1-5	TGTGCCAGCTCACGGGAAGGGGCCAGTCAGCCCCAGCATTTT	CASSREGASQPQHF
NA	TRBV28	NA	TRBJ1-1	TGTGCCAGCAGTTGGGGCGGTAACACTGAAGCTTTCTTT	CASSWGGNTEAFF
NA	TRBV27	NA	TRBJ1-1	TGTGCCAGCAGTTTAAGACAGTACACTGAAGCTTTCTTT	CASSLRQYTEAFF
once	TRBV19	TRBD1	TRBJ1-1	TGTGCCAGTAGTATAGACATAACAGGGGGGCCTGAAGCTTTCTTT	CASSIDITGGPEAFF
NA	TRBV7-8	NA	TRBJ1-3	TGTGCCAGCAGCTTAGCTTTCGGGGCTGGAAACACCATATATTTT	CASSLAFGAGNTIYF
NA	TRBV19	NA	TRBJ2-2	TGTGCCAGTAGTATAGGGGGGCTCGGCACCGGGGAGCTGTTTTTT	CASSIGGLGTGELFF